A single sample gave rise to the 20 T cell receptor beta chains below, sequenced in a study of blood T cell repertoires in COVID-19. The assay was immunoSEQ multiplex PCR, and TCRdb's table has in-frame clones only and misses some. The top ten clones hold 2.5% to 3% of a sample with roughly 260,000 clones, about 87% of them seen once. Sequences were obtained from PBMCs or T cells enriched from blood (not recorded which). The receptors here all came from a young woman with acute COVID-19.

The chain couples TRBV11-2 to TRBJ1-1; D gene unclear. The CDR3 consists of 14 residues. Trimming removed 2 bases from V and 0 bases from J, with 7 bases in between. Germline assignment: CDR1 SGHAT and CDR2 FQNNGV. The DNA of the CDR3 is TGTGCCAGCAGCTTAAATTCCGTGAACACTGAAGCTTTCTTT. It encodes CASSLNSVNTEAFF.

This clone was observed a few times. V and J are TRBV7-9 and TRBJ1-1; tentatively, D is TRBD1 (6 bases). CDR3 length: 13 residues. Germline CDR1 reads SEHNR; CDR2 reads FQNEAQ (reference sequence). V was pared by 4 bases and J by 1 base, with 7 bases between. The CDR3 spells CASSSTGNTEAFF. The CDR3 nucleotides are TGTGCCAGCAGCTCGACAGGGAACACTGAAGCTTTCTTT.

V and J are TRBV5-1 and TRBJ1-3, with D possibly being TRBD1 (5 bases). Germline V gene sequence: CDR1 SGHRS, CDR2 YFSETQ. Trimming took off 0 bases at V and 0 bases at J, with 10 bases between the two ends. This CDR3 has 16 residues. The DNA for the CDR3 is TGCGCCAGCAGCTTGGGGGGCTCTCTCTCTGGAAACACCATATATTTT. This encodes CASSLGGSLSGNTIYF. Variable domain in full (rest from reference TRBV5-1 and TRBJ1-3): KAGVTQTPRYLIKTRGQQVTLSCSPISGHRSVSWYQQTPGQGLQFLFEYFSETQRNKGNFPGRFSGRQFSNSRSEMNVSTLELGDSALYLCASSLGGSLSGNTIYFGEGSWLTVV.

The chain recombines TRBV13 with TRBJ2-3; weak D call: TRBD2 (6 bases). V was cut by 7 bases and J by 0 bases, with 11 bases left in between. The germline V gene encodes CDR1 PRHDT and CDR2 FYEKMQ (reference sequence). The CDR3 extends over 14 amino acids. The CDR3 is CASKRTTSTDTQYF. The DNA of the CDR3 is TGTGCCAGCAAACGGACTACTAGCACAGATACGCAGTATTTT.

The chain uses TRBV7-8 and TRBJ1-4, with D hard to call. Germline CDR1 reads SGHVS; CDR2 reads FQNEAQ. Trimming took 5 bases from V and 3 from J, leaving 16 bases between them. The CDR3 is 16 amino acids. CDR3 in amino acids: CASSLLQRGANEKLFF. The CDR3 DNA reads as TGTGCCAGCAGCCTCTTGCAGCGGGGAGCTAATGAAAAACTGTTTTTT.

The chain combines TRBV19 with TRBJ1-2; 9 nucleotides line up with TRBD1. Trimming took 10 bases from V and 6 from J; bases not matched to a gene: 18. CDR1 is LNHDA and CDR2 is SQIVND in the germline V gene (reference sequence). The CDR3 extends over 16 amino acids. Here the CDR3 DNA reads TGTGCCATTCCATTCCGGGACAGGGAGAAGTTCCATGGCTACACCTTC. It encodes CAIPFRDREKFHGYTF.

Note on this clone: The same CDR3 is also encoded by other DNA sequences in this sample. The rearrangement joins TRBV11-2 to TRBJ1-2; 12 bases match TRBD1. The germline CDR1 and CDR2 sequences are SGHAT and FQNNGV. Trimming cost V 5 bases and J 5 bases; bases outside gene matches: 6. The CDR3 runs 15 residues. CDR3 residues: CASSPGTGGGYGYTF. The CDR3 DNA follows: TGTGCCAGCAGCCCAGGGACAGGGGGCGGATATGGCTACACCTTC.

This rearrangement joins TRBV7-6 to TRBJ2-7; the match to TRBD2 covers 9 bases. V gave up 1 base and J gave up 6 bases; unmatched junction bases: 13. In germline, CDR1 is SGHVS, CDR2 FNYEAQ. The length of the CDR3 is 17 residues. The CDR3 coding sequence is TGTGCCAGCAGCTTAGTACGGGCTAGCGGGGTCTTCAGCGAGCAGTACTTC. It encodes CASSLVRASGVFSEQYF.

There are a few counts of this clone. The V and J genes are TRBV28 and TRBJ1-4; 9 positions agree with TRBD1. This CDR3 spans 15 amino acids. The germline V gene has CDR1 MDHEN and CDR2 SYDVKM. The V and J ends lost 6 bases and 10 bases, in that order; junction bases with no gene match: 12. The CDR3 loop is CASRGLPGQGGKLFF. The CDR3 DNA follows: TGTGCCAGCAGGGGGTTACCGGGACAGGGCGGAAAACTGTTTTTT.

The gene calls are TRBV27 and TRBJ2-6, with TRBD2 as a possible D gene (6 bases). The CDR3 contains 17 residues. The V end was cut by 3 bases, the J end by 4 bases, with 16 bases between. CDR1 is MNHEY, CDR2 SMNVEV, per germline (reference sequence). CDR3 sequence: CASSFEPPGVGANVLTF. In DNA, the CDR3 is TGTGCCAGCAGTTTCGAACCGCCGGGGGTCGGGGCCAACGTCCTGACTTTC. The variable domain in full, with the rest retrieved from reference TRBV27 and TRBJ2-6, is EAQVTQNPRYLITVTGKKLTVTCSQNMNHEYMSWYRQDPGLGLRQIYYSMNVEVTDKGDVPEGYKVSRKEKRNFPLILESPSPNQTSLYFCASSFEPPGVGANVLTFGAGSRLTVL.

The chain recombines TRBV19 with TRBJ1-1, with D perhaps TRBD1 (5 bases). The germline gives CDR1 LNHDA, CDR2 SQIVND (reference sequence). This CDR3 contains 15 residues. The V gene lost 5 bases and the J gene lost 0 bases, with 13 bases spanning the gap. The CDR3 DNA reads as TGTGCCAGTAGTGGGGCAGGTATATTGAACACTGAAGCTTTCTTT. Translation gives CASSGAGILNTEAFF.

The gene calls are TRBV19 and TRBJ1-1; unclear D gene. The ends were cut back, 2 bases at V and 5 bases at J, with 12 bases in the middle. The CDR3 length is 14 residues. Germline-derived CDR1 and CDR2 are LNHDA and SQIVND (reference sequence). CDR3 loop: CASSIYGSETEAFF. CDR3 bases: TGTGCCAGTAGTATATATGGTTCGGAGACTGAAGCTTTCTTT. The complete variable domain, with remaining parts taken from reference TRBV19 and TRBJ1-1, reads DGGITQSPKYLFRKEGQNVTLSCEQNLNHDAMYWYRQDPGQGLRLIYYSQIVNDFQKGDIAEGYSVSREKKESFPLTVTSAQKNPTAFYLCASSIYGSETEAFFGQGTRLTVV.

V usage is TRBV7-2 and J usage is TRBJ2-3; 8 bases line up with TRBD2. There are 15 residues in the CDR3. V shed 1 base and J 4 bases; nucleotides not matched to a gene: 4. Germline CDR1 reads SGHTA; CDR2 reads FQGNSA. CDR3 sequence (DNA): TGTGCCAGCAGCTTAGGCGGGGGGACGGCAGATACGCAGTATTTT. This codes for CASSLGGGTADTQYF.

The chain joins TRBV5-1 to TRBJ1-1; D gene unclear. Germline CDR1 reads SGHRS; CDR2 reads YFSETQ. The CDR3 length is 12 residues. V gave up 4 bases and J gave up 5 bases, with 9 bases separating them. In nucleotides, the CDR3 is TGCGCCAGCAGCAGCGGCGAAACTGAAGCTTTCTTT. Its protein product is CASSSGETEAFF.

The chain recombines TRBV5-6 with TRBJ2-7; D gene uncertain. The CDR3 extends over 12 amino acids. Germline V lookup: CDR1 SGHDT, CDR2 YYEEEE. V was clipped by 4 bases and J by 6 bases, with 11 bases between them. This CDR3 reads CASSLILSEQYF. DNA of the CDR3: TGTGCCAGCAGCCTGATCCTCAGCGAGCAGTACTTC.

The V gene is TRBV13, the J gene TRBJ1-6, with TRBD1 identical over 9 bases. The V and J ends lost 1 base and 5 bases, in that order; junction bases with no gene match: 6. This CDR3 is 17 amino acids long. CDR1 is PRHDT, CDR2 FYEKMQ, per germline (reference sequence). In DNA form, the CDR3 reads TGTGCCAGCAGCTTAGACCGGGGACAGGGCGATAATTCACCCCTCCACTTT. Translation gives CASSLDRGQGDNSPLHF.

The chain joins TRBV14 to TRBJ1-2; 9 nucleotides line up with TRBD1. The germline V gene has CDR1 SGHDN and CDR2 FVKESK. The CDR3 totals 14 residues. Trimming took 5 bases from V and 2 from J; bases not matched to a gene: 3. The CDR3 is CASSTGTGNYGYTF. CDR3 nucleotides: TGTGCCAGCAGCACGGGGACAGGGAACTATGGCTACACCTTC. Complete variable domain (other parts from reference TRBV14 and TRBJ1-2): EAGVTQFPSHSVIEKGQTVTLRCDPISGHDNLYWYRRVMGKEIKFLLHFVKESKQDESGMPNNRFLAERTGGTYSTLKVQPAELEDSGVYFCASSTGTGNYGYTFGSGTRLTVV.

V usage is TRBV5-6 and J usage is TRBJ1-1; 7 bases align to TRBD1. There are 15 residues in the CDR3. With V trimmed by 5 bases and J by 1 base, 8 bases remained unmatched. The V gene's germline CDR1 is SGHDT and CDR2 YYEEEE. The CDR3 loop is CASSWTGTANTEAFF. CDR3 sequence (DNA): TGTGCCAGCAGTTGGACCGGGACAGCGAACACTGAAGCTTTCTTT. Complete variable domain (other parts from reference TRBV5-6 and TRBJ1-1): DAGVTQSPTHLIKTRGQQVTLRCSPKSGHDTVSWYQQALGQGPQFIFQYYEEEERQRGNFPDRFSGHQFPNYSSELNVNALLLGDSALYLCASSWTGTANTEAFFGQGTRLTVV.

The chain is built from TRBV7-9 and TRBJ1-5; no reliable D call. This CDR3 has 14 residues. Germline V gives CDR1 SEHNR, CDR2 FQNEAQ (reference sequence). With 1 base removed from V and 6 bases from J, the gap between germline ends came to 10 bases. The CDR3 nucleotides are TGTGCCAGCAGCTTAGGAGGGTCGGCTCAGCCCCAGCATTTT. This encodes CASSLGGSAQPQHF.

The chain joins TRBV5-8 to TRBJ1-1; D is unresolved. Germline CDR1 SGHTS, CDR2 YDEGEE. The CDR3 contains 12 residues. Trimming removed 0 bases from V and 13 bases from J, with 13 bases in between. The CDR3 region has the DNA TGTGCCAGCAGCTTGGGGCCGTCCTCTCTTTTCTTT. Protein sequence: CASSLGPSSLFF.